The following is a TCR beta chain sequence with its context. This clonotype showed up many times. Which antigen it targets is not known. Base qualities are not recorded, but no much larger clone differs from it by a single base. This record belongs to a study of T-cell reconstitution after alpha-beta-depleted transplantation in children (dated by TCRdb to 2016 to 2018). Notes on the research overall: T-cell immune reconstitution after TCRalphabeta/CD19-depleted allogeneic hematopoietic cell transplantation in children was quantitatively tracked in the study by means of TCR repertoire profiling.

In the paper's terms, the treatment or condition label means: allogeneic hematopoietic cell transplantation with graft depleted of TCRalphabeta T cells and CD19 B cells. The transplant recipients were children given TCRalphabeta/CD19-depleted allogeneic hematopoietic cell grafts. What the study reported, not specific to this receptor: Over subsequent months, a decline in hyperexpanded clone frequencies was noted, and after one year, T-cell counts and TCRbeta diversity were mostly ascribed to newly produced T cells. The high TCRbeta diversity at day 60 in some patients was ascribed to recipient T cells and intrathymic progenitors that had survived conditioning. Apparently early alphabetaT-cell count recovery about two months after transplant reportedly relied on only several hundred rapidly expanded clones derived from non-depleted graft cells.

To prepare the library, PCR was applied. Sequencing was performed on an Illumina HiSeq 2500. TCR libraries were prepared with molecular barcoding, using unique molecular identifiers to normalize TCRbeta repertoire quantification. The public sequencing data were trimmed at Q25 with fastp and processed into clonotypes with MiXCR by TCRdb, which kept only in-frame beta chains. Entries are consolidated by CDR3 protein sequence, retaining the most common genes and DNA. The sample includes about 27,000 distinct CDR3 sequences, with 5.5% to 7.5% observed a single time. Of the sample, approximately 7% is held by the ten largest clones. The starting material was PBMCs, mostly from graft donor cells, obtained 180 days after TCRalphabeta/CD19-depleted stem cell transplant. This TCR came from a male patient under 18 who had a stem cell transplant for acute myeloid leukemia, so the T cells may come from the graft donor.

For the CDR3, the sequence is CASSTYIQGYGYTF. The DNA sequence reads TGTGCCAGCAGTACCTATATACAGGGCTATGGCTACACCTTC. The sequence joins TRBV25-1 to TRBJ1-2; TRBD1 is a weak D gene call, 6 bases matching. Taken from cysteine to phenylalanine, the CDR3 has 14 residues. The only DNA kept is the CDR3, 42 bases in frame from the first base. V is shortened by 5 bases, J by 4 bases, and the region joining them spans 14 bases. In the germline V gene, CDR1 corresponds to MGHDK and CDR2 to SYGVNS.